Sequencing of this TCR beta chain was carried out in a study of human T cells and chemical hapten exposure. Study background: Donors were sensitized with 2% DPC on the upper inner arm.

TCRdb used MiXCR to reprocess the RACE reads, holding one entry per CDR3 protein. The sample gives approximately 350,000 distinct CDR3 sequences, roughly 6.9% of which show up once; 7.5% to 8.5% is in the top ten. CDR1 and CDR2 from the germline V gene are SGHTA and FQGNSA. V was pared by 2 bases and J by 0 bases, with 15 bases between. This CDR3 is 17 amino acids long. This clonotype has only a few counts. Its matching antigen is unknown. Specified time point: patch test 1, 2 weeks after DPC sensitization. Regarding treatment: therapeutic diphenylcyclopropenone sensitization with weekly scalp DPC. The template was total RNA from unfractionated whole blood. Study-wide findings and caveats: TCRs exceeding 1 in 1000 frequency stayed unchanged with DPC sensitization. Large CDR3 similarity clusters arose significantly more often from expanded TCRs than from controls.

The TCR originated in a woman aged 18-30 years with alopecia areata. Some clones in this sample may be carry-over from other donors' samples. This specimen consisted of whole blood, obtained in connection with sensitization to the hapten diphenylcyclopropenone (DPC). The chain links TRBV7-2 to TRBJ2-3; D is perhaps TRBD2 (6 bases). The CDR3 loop is CASSLTVGGASTDTQYF. The CDR3 DNA sequence: TGTGCCAGCAGCTTAACAGTCGGGGGAGCTAGCACAGATACGCAGTATTTT.